The clone carrying this T cell receptor (beta chain) was found once. The data belong to a study of blood T cell repertoires in COVID-19. Clones were sequenced by immunoSEQ multiplex PCR, and TCRdb holds only the in-frame ones, with some missing. The repertoire holds over 250,000 clones, approximately 92% seen once, with 2.5% to 3% in the top ten. In Seattle, patients joined the study during active infection and were tracked longitudinally. This CDR3 is 16 amino acids long. From germline, CDR1 is SGDLS and CDR2 YYNGEE. V was clipped by 0 bases and J by 2 bases; unmatched bases: 5. Sequencing input: peripheral blood. The chain joins TRBV9 to TRBJ2-7, with 10 bases matching TRBD2. This sequence was found in a person between 18 and 35 years old with COVID-19, enrolled during active disease. The CDR3 bases are TGTGCCAGCAGCGTAGGAGGAGCGGGAGGGCCCTACGAGCAGTACTTC. Protein product: CASSVGGAGGPYEQYF.